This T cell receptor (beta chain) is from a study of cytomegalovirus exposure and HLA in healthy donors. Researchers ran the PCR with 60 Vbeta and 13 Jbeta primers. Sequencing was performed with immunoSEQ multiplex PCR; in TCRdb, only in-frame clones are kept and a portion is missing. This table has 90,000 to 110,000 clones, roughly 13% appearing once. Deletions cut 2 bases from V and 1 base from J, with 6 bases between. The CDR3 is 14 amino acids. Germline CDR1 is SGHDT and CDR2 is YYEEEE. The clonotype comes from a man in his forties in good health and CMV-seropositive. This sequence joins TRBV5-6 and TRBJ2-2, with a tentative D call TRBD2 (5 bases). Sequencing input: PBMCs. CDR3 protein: CASSLGLNTGELFF. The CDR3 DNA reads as TGTGCCAGCAGCTTAGGACTGAACACCGGGGAGCTGTTTTTT.